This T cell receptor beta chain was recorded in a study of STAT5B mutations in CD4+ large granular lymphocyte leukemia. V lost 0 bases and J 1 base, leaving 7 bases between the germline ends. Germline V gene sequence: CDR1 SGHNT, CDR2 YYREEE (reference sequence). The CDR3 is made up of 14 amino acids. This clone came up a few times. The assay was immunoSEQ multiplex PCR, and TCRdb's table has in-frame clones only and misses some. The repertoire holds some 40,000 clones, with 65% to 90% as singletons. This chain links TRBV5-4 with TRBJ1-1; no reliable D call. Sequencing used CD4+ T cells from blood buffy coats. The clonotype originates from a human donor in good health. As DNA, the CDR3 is TGTGCCAGCAGCTTGGGGTCAGGGAACACTGAAGCTTTCTTT. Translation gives CASSLGSGNTEAFF. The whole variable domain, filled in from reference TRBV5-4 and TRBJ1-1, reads ETGVTQSPTHLIKTRGQQVTLRCSSQSGHNTVSWYQQALGQGPQFIFQYYREEENGRGNFPPRFSGLQFPNYSSELNVNALELDDSALYLCASSLGSGNTEAFFGQGTRLTVV.